These 9 T cell receptor beta chains originate from one sample sequenced in a study of blood T cells in healthy people across ages. A second roughly 7 to 12 cycle PCR used barcoded and J-beta primers. Each CDR3 protein is one row after TCRdb ran MiXCR on the 5' RACE reads. The table has some 1.5 million distinct CDR3 sequences, roughly 28% seen once; the top ten hold 7.7%. The sequenced sample was blood. All receptors come from a young woman in good health.

This clonotype was counted ten times or more. The gene calls are TRBV20-1 and TRBJ2-6; 8 positions match TRBD2. Germline-derived CDR1 and CDR2 are DFQATT and SNEGSKA (reference sequence). The V segment lost 1 base and the J segment 4 bases; nucleotides outside the gene matches: 12. The CDR3 has 18 amino acids. For the CDR3, the DNA is TGCAGTGCTAGAGGGCCCAGCGGGAGTCGGTTAGGGGCCAACGTCCTGACTTTC. Translation: CSARGPSGSRLGANVLTF.

This clonotype was counted only a few times. The chain combines TRBV5-1 with TRBJ2-5; 10 nucleotides align to TRBD1. This CDR3 contains 15 residues. The germline V gene has CDR1 SGHRS and CDR2 YFSETQ. Germline trimming cut 4 bases from V and 5 bases from J; bases unmatched to any gene: 8. Here the CDR3 DNA reads TGCGCCAGCAGCCCCGACAGGGGGCTATGGGAGACCCAGTACTTC. Amino acid sequence: CASSPDRGLWETQYF.

This clonotype was found once. The chain couples TRBV30 to TRBJ1-2; a possible D gene is TRBD1 (5 bases). CDR1 is GTSNPN and CDR2 is SVGIG in the germline V gene (reference sequence). The CDR3 totals 14 residues. V lost 4 bases and J lost 4, with 16 bases in between. CDR3 protein: CAWTPRRAIYGYTF. CDR3 DNA: TGTGCCTGGACCCCACGCAGGGCCATCTATGGCTACACCTTC. The full variable domain, completed using reference TRBV30 and TRBJ1-2, is SQTIHQWPATLVQPVGSPLSLECTVEGTSNPNLYWYRQAAGRGLQLLFYSVGIGQISSEVPQNLSASRPQDRQFILSSKKLLLSDSGFYLCAWTPRRAIYGYTFGSGTRLTVV.

Ten or more counts support this clonotype. This chain connects TRBV29-1 to TRBJ2-7, with TRBD1 matching 8 bases. Unmatched junction bases numbered 6, after V lost 4 bases and J lost 4 bases. CDR1 SQVTM and CDR2 ANQGSEA come from the germline V gene. The CDR3 loop spans 13 amino acids. The CDR3 nucleotides read TGCAGCGTTGGAGCCCGACAGGGGTACGAGCAGTACTTC. It specifies CSVGARQGYEQYF.

A remark on this clonotype: A much more abundant neighbour one base away suggests this may be a read error. The chain uses TRBV29-1 and TRBJ2-7; the D is unclear. The CDR3 is made up of 11 amino acids. CDR1 is SQVTM and CDR2 is ANQGSEA in the germline V gene. V lost 8 bases, J lost 12 bases, and 20 bases lay in between. CDR3 nucleotide sequence: TGCAGCTTCTCGACAACGGAGACCCTGTACTTC. This translates into CSFSTTETLYF.

The rearrangement links TRBV6-5 to TRBJ2-5; 10 bases fit TRBD2. The trim removed 7 bases at V and 2 bases at J, leaving 4 bases unmatched. The CDR3 covers 14 residues. Germline assignment: CDR1 MNHEY and CDR2 SVGAGI. CDR3 amino acids: CASTPAGGQETQYF. Here the CDR3 DNA reads TGTGCCAGCACCCCAGCGGGGGGGCAAGAGACCCAGTACTTC.

This chain connects TRBV2 to TRBJ2-7; D is undetermined. The CDR3 covers 13 residues. V was shortened by 8 bases and J by 3 bases, with 14 bases between the two germline ends. Germline V gene lookup returns CDR1 SNHLY and CDR2 FYNNEI. CDR3 DNA sequence: TGTGCCAGCCGGACGGATTTAAGCTACGAGCAGTACTTC. This gives the protein CASRTDLSYEQYF.

This clonotype was counted at least ten times. The chain is built from TRBV29-1 and TRBJ2-5, with D tentatively TRBD1 (6 bases). V lost 6 bases, J lost 6 bases, and 14 bases lay in between. The CDR3 runs 12 residues. Germline V gives CDR1 SQVTM, CDR2 ANQGSEA. CDR3 residues: CSVNTGTKTQYF. The CDR3 DNA is TGCAGCGTCAACACAGGGACGAAGACCCAGTACTTC.

In its sample, this clonotype was seen once. The rearrangement links TRBV4-2 to TRBJ2-5; D is possibly TRBD1 (5 bases). V dropped 5 bases and J dropped 3 bases, with 13 bases sitting between them. Germline CDR1 LGHNA, CDR2 YNFKEQ. The CDR3 sequence is 14 residues long. The CDR3 coding sequence is TGTGCCAGCAGCGCGGACACCTTAGAAGAGACCCAGTACTTC. It codes for CASSADTLEETQYF.